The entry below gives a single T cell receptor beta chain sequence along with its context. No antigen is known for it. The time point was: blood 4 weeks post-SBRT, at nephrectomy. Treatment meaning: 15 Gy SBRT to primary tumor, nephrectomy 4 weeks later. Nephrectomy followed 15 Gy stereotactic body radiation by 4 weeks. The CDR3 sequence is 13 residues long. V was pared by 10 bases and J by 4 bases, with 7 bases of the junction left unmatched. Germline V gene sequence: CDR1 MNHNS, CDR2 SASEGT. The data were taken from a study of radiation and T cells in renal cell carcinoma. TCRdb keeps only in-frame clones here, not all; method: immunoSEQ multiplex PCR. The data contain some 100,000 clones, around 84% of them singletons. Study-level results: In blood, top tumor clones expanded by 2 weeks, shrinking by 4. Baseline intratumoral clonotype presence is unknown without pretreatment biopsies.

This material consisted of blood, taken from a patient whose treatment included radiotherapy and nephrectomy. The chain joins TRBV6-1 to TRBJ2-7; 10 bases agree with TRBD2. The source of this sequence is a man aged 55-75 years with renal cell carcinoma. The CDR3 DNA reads TGTGCCACAAGGACTAGCGGAACTTACGAGCAGTACTTC. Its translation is CATRTSGTYEQYF.